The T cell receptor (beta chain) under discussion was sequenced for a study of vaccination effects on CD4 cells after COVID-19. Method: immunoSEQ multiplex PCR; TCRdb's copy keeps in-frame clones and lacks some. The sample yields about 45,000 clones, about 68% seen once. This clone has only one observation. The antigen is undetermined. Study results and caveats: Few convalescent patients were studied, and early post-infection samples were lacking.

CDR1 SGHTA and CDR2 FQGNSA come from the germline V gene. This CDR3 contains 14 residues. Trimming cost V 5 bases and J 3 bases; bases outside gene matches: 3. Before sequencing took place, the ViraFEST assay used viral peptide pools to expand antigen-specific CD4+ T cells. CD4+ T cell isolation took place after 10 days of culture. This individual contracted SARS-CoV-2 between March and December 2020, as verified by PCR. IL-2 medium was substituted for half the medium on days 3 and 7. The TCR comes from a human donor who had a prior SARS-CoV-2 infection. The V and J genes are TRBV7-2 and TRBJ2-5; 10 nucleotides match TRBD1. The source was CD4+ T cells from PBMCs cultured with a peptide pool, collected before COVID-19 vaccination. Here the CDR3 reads CASSTGQGKETQYF. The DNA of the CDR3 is TGTGCCAGCAGCACGGGACAGGGGAAAGAGACCCAGTACTTC.